Listed here are 29 T cell receptor beta chains from one sample, sequenced in a study of T cells in Graves' hyperthyroidism and ophthalmopathy. RNA transcripts yielded amplified TCR beta CDR3 regions. A first-round RT-PCR of the TCR CDR3 used the HTBI primer set. Each CDR3 protein gets one entry after TCRdb re-called the multiplex PCR reads with MiXCR. The sample includes around 360,000 distinct CDR3 sequences, 13% to 15% of them seen just once. Source material: blood. All receptors come from a woman aged 55-70 years with Graves' ophthalmopathy.

Comments on this clonotype: It may be a read error: a sequence one base away is much more abundant. The chain recombines TRBV7-9 with TRBJ2-2, with 7 bases that match TRBD1. The CDR3 runs to 15 residues. V dropped 1 base and J dropped 10; count of bases not matched to a gene: 9. The germline gives CDR1 SEHNR, CDR2 FQNEAQ (reference sequence). CDR3 coding DNA: TGTGCCAGCAGCTTAGGGGACAGCCCCTTGGTGGAGCTGTTTTTT. Its translation: CASSLGDSPLVELFF.

This clonotype was picked up many times. The chain is built from TRBV29-1 and TRBJ2-1; maybe TRBD1 (5 bases). V lost 7 bases and J 0 bases, leaving 13 bases between the germline ends. The CDR3 covers 14 residues. Germline lookup yields CDR1 SQVTM and CDR2 ANQGSEA. The CDR3, as DNA: TGCAGCGCGGAGACAGAAAGCTCCTACAATGAGCAGTTCTTC. Encoded protein: CSAETESSYNEQFF.

Notes on this clonotype: The CDR3 does not end in the conserved phenylalanine or tryptophan, so this is likely a read error. The gene calls are TRBV27 and TRBJ2-1; D perhaps matches TRBD2 (6 bases). The V end was cut by 3 bases, the J end by 4 bases, with 7 bases between. Germline V CDR1 and CDR2: MNHEY, SMNVEV (reference sequence). This CDR3 comprises 13 residues. The CDR3 DNA follows: TGTGCCAGCAGTTTCGCGGGATACAATGAGCAGTTCCTC. It encodes CASSFAGYNEQFL.

The chain links TRBV9 to TRBJ2-3, with a weak D call TRBD2 (6 bases). The CDR3 totals 13 residues. V was shortened by 0 bases and J by 5 bases, with 7 bases between the two germline ends. In germline, CDR1 is SGDLS, CDR2 YYNGEE. The CDR3 here is CASSVGGEDTQYF. In nucleotides, the CDR3 is TGTGCCAGCAGCGTAGGCGGGGAAGATACGCAGTATTTT.

The chain uses TRBV30 and TRBJ1-6; unclear D gene. The length of the CDR3 is 14 residues. Trimming removed 1 base from V and 4 bases from J, with 8 bases in between. The germline CDR1 and CDR2 sequences are GTSNPN and SVGIG (reference sequence). CDR3 nucleotide sequence: TGTGCCTGGAGTGGAGGGTTGTATAATTCACCCCTCCACTTT. As protein: CAWSGGLYNSPLHF.

This clonotype has ten or more counts. The chain joins TRBV2 to TRBJ2-5; weak D call: TRBD1 (6 bases). Germline V lookup: CDR1 SNHLY, CDR2 FYNNEI. This CDR3 contains 13 residues. V shed 6 bases and J shed 4 bases, with 12 bases lying between them. The CDR3 protein is CASRRQVVETQYF. CDR3 DNA: TGTGCCAGCAGACGACAGGTGGTAGAGACCCAGTACTTC.

V gene TRBV20-1 combines with J gene TRBJ2-5; the D is unclear. Looked up from germline, CDR1 is DFQATT and CDR2 is SNEGSKA (reference sequence). Deletions cut 5 bases from V and 9 bases from J, with 22 bases between. The CDR3 totals 14 residues. CDR3 DNA sequence: TGCAGTGCTGAAGGCAAGGAATTCCATACGGCCCAGTACTTC. Translating it yields CSAEGKEFHTAQYF.

Concerning this clonotype itself: It may be a read error: a sequence one base away is much more abundant. The gene calls are TRBV7-2 and TRBJ2-4, with 7 bases aligning to TRBD2. This CDR3 is built from 14 residues. Germline loops: CDR1 SGHTA, CDR2 FQGNSA. The CDR3 DNA reads as TGTGCCAGCAGCTTTGCCGGGACTATGAGCATTCAGCACTTC. Its translation is CASSFAGTMSIQHF.

Many counts were recorded for this clonotype. This rearrangement joins TRBV28 to TRBJ1-1; maybe TRBD1 (5 bases). CDR1 MDHEN and CDR2 SYDVKM come from the germline V gene. Trimming took 2 bases from V and 3 from J, leaving 10 bases between them. The CDR3 covers 14 residues. CDR3 residues: CASSLRRGYTEAFF. CDR3 coding DNA: TGTGCCAGCAGTTTACGTAGGGGTTACACTGAAGCTTTCTTT.

This clonotype was found many times. This chain connects TRBV28 to TRBJ1-1, with 9 bases identical to TRBD1. Losses at the gene ends were 6 bases for V and 4 bases for J; bases not matched to a gene: 12. This CDR3 has 16 residues. Germline V gives CDR1 MDHEN, CDR2 SYDVKM. This chain's CDR3 is CASRLQGAGFGTEAFF. The CDR3 DNA sequence: TGTGCCAGCAGGCTACAGGGGGCAGGGTTTGGCACTGAAGCTTTCTTT.

The genes are TRBV6-1 and TRBJ1-1, with unresolved D. CDR3 length equals 12 residues. The V and J ends lost 7 bases and 1 base respectively, with 7 bases between them. CDR1 is MNHNS and CDR2 is SASEGT in the germline V gene. CDR3 loop: CASTDRNTEAFF. The CDR3 nucleotides are TGTGCCAGCACCGACCGGAACACTGAAGCTTTCTTT.

This clonotype was seen at least ten times. The rearrangement uses TRBV6-2 or TRBV6-3 and TRBJ1-5; a possible D gene is TRBD1 (5 bases). Looked up from germline, CDR1 is MNHEY and CDR2 is SVGEGT. Trimming left V 6 bases short and J 2 bases short, with 17 bases between. The CDR3 length is 16 residues. In nucleotides, the CDR3 is TGTGCCAGCAGCCCCGTAGGGCAGGGTGGCAATCAGCCCCAGCATTTT. It translates to CASSPVGQGGNQPQHF.

In this sample, this clonotype turned up a few times. The chain has TRBV7-8 and TRBJ1-5; D not resolved. This CDR3 region has 13 residues. Germline CDR1 SGHVS, CDR2 FQNEAQ. With 5 bases removed from V and 0 bases from J, the gap between germline ends came to 5 bases. CDR3: CASSVSSNQPQHF. The CDR3 nucleotides read TGTGCCAGCAGCGTGAGTAGCAATCAGCCCCAGCATTTT.

This clonotype was seen at least ten times. The chain employs TRBV5-1 and TRBJ2-3; D remains unclear. Trimming shortened V by 0 bases and J by 0 bases, and 11 bases separated the two germline ends. CDR3 size: 16 residues. Germline assignment: CDR1 SGHRS and CDR2 YFSETQ. CDR3 protein: CASSLAGRSSTDTQYF. The CDR3 coding sequence is TGCGCCAGCAGCTTGGCCGGAAGATCTAGCACAGATACGCAGTATTTT.

The chain recombines TRBV7-9 with TRBJ1-1; possible D gene TRBD1, 6 bases. Germline CDR1 reads SEHNR; CDR2 reads FQNEAQ (reference sequence). The CDR3 loop spans 15 amino acids. Trimming cost V 3 bases and J 3 bases, with 14 bases left between them. This chain's CDR3 is CASSFGAGEHTEAFF. The CDR3 DNA is TGTGCCAGCAGCTTCGGGGCAGGGGAACACACTGAAGCTTTCTTT.

This clonotype was seen more than once but under ten times. This sequence joins TRBV20-1 and TRBJ1-2; D gene unclear. The CDR3 sequence is 15 residues long. The ends were cut back, 8 bases at V and 4 bases at J, with 23 bases in the middle. Germline V gives CDR1 DFQATT, CDR2 SNEGSKA (reference sequence). For the CDR3, the DNA is TGCAGTCCTCTCGTTCCGGCAGAAGCTATCTATGGCTACACCTTC. It codes for CSPLVPAEAIYGYTF.

This clonotype has ten or more counts. The rearrangement uses TRBV6-2 or TRBV6-3 and TRBJ2-7; 8 nucleotides align to TRBD2. From germline, CDR1 is MNHEY and CDR2 SVGEGT. The CDR3 is made up of 14 amino acids. V gave up 5 bases and J gave up 2 bases; unmatched junction bases: 5. CDR3 nucleotide sequence: TGTGCCAGCAGTAACCGGGAGGGAACCTACGAGCAGTACTTC. Protein: CASSNREGTYEQYF.

The chain carries TRBV19 and TRBJ2-4, with TRBD1 identical over 10 bases. V lost 5 bases to trimming and J lost 6 bases; unmatched junction nucleotides: 4. Germline V lookup: CDR1 LNHDA, CDR2 SQIVND (reference sequence). The CDR3 loop spans 14 amino acids. CDR3 loop: CASSWRTGGNIQYF. In DNA, the CDR3 is TGTGCCAGTAGTTGGAGGACAGGGGGAAACATTCAGTACTTC.

This clonotype was recorded many times. This rearrangement joins TRBV24-1 to TRBJ1-2; D gene uncertain. The germline gives CDR1 KGHDR, CDR2 SFDVKD. This CDR3 is 18 amino acids long. The ends were cut back, 4 bases at V and 1 base at J, with 21 bases in the middle. The CDR3 spells CATSENLGLENLNYGYTF. The CDR3 coding sequence is TGTGCCACCAGTGAAAATTTGGGCCTAGAAAATCTTAACTATGGCTACACCTTC.

The gene calls are TRBV30 and TRBJ2-2; tentatively, D is TRBD2 (6 bases). The CDR3 length is 15 residues. CDR1 and CDR2 from the germline V gene are GTSNPN and SVGIG (reference sequence). Trimming cost V 0 bases and J 6 bases, with 14 bases left between them. The CDR3 spells CAWSVATSDAGELFF. The CDR3 DNA sequence: TGTGCCTGGAGTGTGGCGACTAGTGACGCCGGGGAGCTGTTTTTT.

V gene TRBV5-4 combines with J gene TRBJ2-5; 12 bases line up with TRBD2. Trimming at V came to 0 bases and at J to 5 bases, leaving 5 bases not matched to a gene. The CDR3 covers 16 residues. The germline V gene encodes CDR1 SGHNT and CDR2 YYREEE (reference sequence). The CDR3 DNA follows: TGTGCCAGCAGCTTGGTGCTAGCGGGAGGGGGGGAGACCCAGTACTTC. Residues: CASSLVLAGGGETQYF.

V is TRBV19 and J is TRBJ2-1; 7 positions match TRBD1. The germline gives CDR1 LNHDA, CDR2 SQIVND (reference sequence). Trimming at V came to 3 bases and at J to 7 bases, leaving 6 bases not matched to a gene. The CDR3 contains 14 residues. The CDR3 sequence is CASSMWQGENEQFF. In nucleotides, the CDR3 is TGTGCCAGTAGTATGTGGCAGGGGGAAAATGAGCAGTTCTTC.

The table lists this clonotype with many counts. The CDR3 sequence: CASSTKQGADYGYTF. The DNA for the CDR3 is TGTGCCAGCAGTACAAAACAGGGGGCCGACTATGGCTACACCTTC. V gene TRBV27 combines with J gene TRBJ1-2, with TRBD1 identical over 9 bases. Losses at the gene ends were 5 bases for V and 3 bases for J; bases not matched to a gene: 7. This CDR3 comprises 15 residues. Germline-derived CDR1 and CDR2 are MNHEY and SMNVEV (reference sequence).

This clonotype occurred many times. Written as DNA, the CDR3 is TGTGCCAGCAGTTTATGGCAGGGCCCAACAGATACGCAGTATTTT. Translation gives CASSLWQGPTDTQYF. This chain joins TRBV28 and TRBJ2-3; a weak D match, TRBD1 (5 bases). CDR1 and CDR2 from the germline V gene are MDHEN and SYDVKM. This CDR3 region has 15 residues. Trimming took 0 bases from V and 3 from J, leaving 10 bases between them. Using reference TRBV28 and TRBJ2-3 for the parts outside the CDR3, the full variable domain is DVKVTQSSRYLVKRTGEKVFLECVQDMDHENMFWYRQDPGLGLRLIYFSYDVKMKEKGDIPEGYSVSREKKERFSLILESASTNQTSMYLCASSLWQGPTDTQYFGPGTRLTVL.

This clonotype was counted a single time. The CDR3 is CASRHGQGDPLQETQYF. The CDR3 DNA reads as TGTGCCAGCAGACACGGACAGGGGGATCCGCTCCAAGAGACCCAGTACTTC. The V and J genes are TRBV28 and TRBJ2-5; TRBD1 aligns across 10 bases. The J segment lost 1 base and the V segment lost 6 bases, leaving 11 bases of the junction unmatched. Looked up from germline, CDR1 is MDHEN and CDR2 is SYDVKM. The CDR3 covers 17 residues.

This clonotype was detected only a few times. V gene TRBV18 combines with J gene TRBJ1-2, with D uncertain. CDR1 is KGHSH, CDR2 LQKENI, per germline. Trimming removed 2 bases from V and 8 bases from J, with 21 bases in between. The CDR3 covers 16 residues. This CDR3 is CASSPRRTEQRPGYTF. The CDR3 DNA follows: TGTGCCAGCTCACCAAGGCGGACCGAGCAGCGCCCAGGCTACACCTTC.

This clonotype was observed at least ten times. This chain joins TRBV28 and TRBJ2-1; 9 bases map to TRBD2. J gave up 6 bases and V 3 bases, and 6 bases lay outside the gene matches. The CDR3 runs 15 residues. CDR1 MDHEN and CDR2 SYDVKM come from the germline V gene. CDR3 residues: CASSLEREVSNEQFF. The CDR3 DNA reads TGTGCCAGCAGTTTGGAGCGGGAGGTCTCCAATGAGCAGTTCTTC.

This clonotype was seen a handful of times. The J gene is TRBJ2-7, the V gene TRBV4-2; 9 bases are shared with TRBD1. In germline, CDR1 is LGHNA, CDR2 YNFKEQ. The CDR3 is 16 amino acids. V was pared by 0 bases and J by 1 base, with 4 bases of the junction left unmatched. The CDR3 reads CASSQEAGTGSYEQYF. In DNA form, the CDR3 reads TGTGCCAGCAGCCAAGAAGCCGGGACAGGGTCCTACGAGCAGTACTTC.

In the case of this clonotype: Its ends do not fully match the called genes, so a read error is possible. V gene TRBV11-1 combines with J gene TRBJ1-1; possible D gene TRBD1, 6 bases. The CDR3 covers 16 residues. From germline, CDR1 is SGHAT and CDR2 FQDESV (reference sequence). CDR3: CASSFRAGGGNTEAFF. The CDR3 nucleotides are TGCGCCAGCAGCTTCAGGGCGGGAGGGGGGAACACTGAAGCTTTCTTT.